A selection of T cell receptor beta chains follows, all from one sample in a study of OX40 agonist ivuxolimab in advanced cancers. Method: immunoSEQ multiplex PCR; TCRdb's copy keeps in-frame clones and lacks some. This table holds approximately 69,000 clones, 84% found once. This material consisted of CD4+ or CD8+ T cells sorted from blood, taken in a trial of the OX40 agonist ivuxolimab. These receptors were obtained from an adult with an advanced solid tumor such as melanoma, head and neck, liver or kidney cancer. CDR3s leave out the opening cysteine and the closing phenylalanine or tryptophan. Expanded clones get a size class; other rows say once, few or many, or leave the size out.

v_gene	abundance	CDR3aa
TRBV28	-	ASSEGPTYEQY
TRBV18	-	ASSPANEKLF
TRBV7-2	-	ASSYVGGAGNEQF
TRBV5-8	once	ASSRRTGGHEQY
TRBV7-8	-	ASSLGWVLDNEQF
TRBV5-1	-	ASSLEGAPYNEQF
TRBV5-8	-	ASTLGLAGGGDTQY
TRBV15	-	ATSREGYGYT
TRBV6-5	-	ASSSPQGRTDTQY
TRBV7-8	-	ASSFRAGGYNEQF
TRBV5-5	-	ASSLRESNQPQH
TRBV7-9	-	ASSLAGGLAYEQY
TRBV7-7	-	ASSIGGLSGANVLT
TRBV9	-	ASSVAVDPRLGYT
TRBV13	-	ASETGGQGDTQY
TRBV7-9	once	ASSPLTRGSYEQY
TRBV5-4	-	ASSSRRSGYT
TRBV27	-	ASSFRDRSGYT
TRBV7-2	-	ASSLLSGAGANVLT
TRBV9	-	ASSDDRGTDTQY
TRBV29-1	few	SVGQNTEAF
TRBV5-5	-	ASSLPQAVQETQY
TRBV5-4	-	ASSFRGTNEKLF
TRBV15	-	ATSSLGGLGYEQY
TRBV5-1	-	ASSARQESAF
TRBV7-6	-	ASSFAGRTDTQY
TRBV7-9	-	ASSEGTTDTQY
TRBV6-5	-	ASSYGRYDRSGELF
TRBV10-3	-	AISVAGDEKLF
TRBV4-1	-	ASSRAWRDQETQY
TRBV7-2	-	ASSLWGGRETQY
TRBV2	once	ASEKGGLNTDTQY
TRBV14	few	ASSQIRVGSTPDEAF
TRBV11-2	-	ATGTGARNTIY
TRBV7-9	-	ASSFPQGSNYGYT
TRBV7-7	-	ASSLSLSGARTGELF
TRBV5-1	-	ASSLARAGEKLF
TRBV9	-	ASSVGLEYADTQY
TRBV4-3	-	ASSQDGRAEEKLF
TRBV12-5	-	ASGLGNQPQH
TRBV4-3	-	ASSQHAGDNEQF
TRBV5-1	-	ASSLQGVAETQY
TRBV27	-	ASSSQRNRGPNTEAF
TRBV9	few	ASSPDGANYGYT
TRBV18	-	ASSLGPGTGARNTEAF
TRBV25-1	-	ASAGDQETQY
TRBV2	-	ASRRRDSSYEQY
TRBV27	-	ASSLRDRGYTIY
TRBV5-4	-	ASSSGTNTGELF
TRBV4-1	-	ASSQDGAGPYNEQF
TRBV4-1	-	ASSQARSRSYEQY
TRBV20-1	-	SARQYNEQF
TRBV7-9	once	ASSLGQGTDTQY
TRBV28	once	ASSESTQILTNSDT
TRBV11-2	-	ASSLSGGQGKAYEQY